The following is a T cell receptor (beta chain) sequence with its context. The CDR3 covers 16 residues. Germline V CDR1 and CDR2: SGDLS, YYNGEE. The trim removed 3 bases at V and 8 bases at J, leaving 8 bases unmatched. The method was immunoSEQ multiplex PCR; TCRdb's version includes in-frame clones alone and lacks a portion of them. The sample yields about 76,000 clones, 94% seen once. This sample was taken from a study of technical replicates of blood from a handful of donors. The sample was T cells isolated from PBMCs. The sequence came from a human donor in good health. The J gene is TRBJ2-1, the V gene TRBV9; 13 bases agree with TRBD2. CDR3 residues: CASSGLILAGGYEQFF. CDR3 in DNA: TGTGCCAGCAGCGGGTTGATACTAGCGGGAGGGTATGAGCAGTTCTTC.